This TCR beta chain was sequenced in a study of response to subunit inactivated influenza vaccine (dated by TCRdb to 2016 to 2018). Describing the broader study: Deep quantitative profiling of the T cell receptor repertoire was used in the study to follow responses to a trivalent subunit inactivated influenza vaccine. Summary of the overall study and its limitations: The authors proposed that each seasonal influenza vaccination may bring in only a limited number of new T cells.

V is pared back by 5 bases and J by 1 base, with 21 bases lying between the germline termini. Spanning cysteine to phenylalanine, the CDR3 consists of 17 amino acids. Only the CDR3 region is kept as DNA, spanning 51 bases read in frame from base 1. Library prep was done by RT-PCR. Sequencing was carried out with an Illumina HiSeq 2500. TCRdb cleaned the public reads at Q25 with fastp, built clones with MiXCR and kept in-frame beta chains. Rows merge per CDR3 protein into single entries with the most common DNA and genes. This sample has approximately 570,000 distinct CDR3 sequences in its table, and less than 8% of those were observed once. About an eighth of the sample lies in the top ten. This clonotype showed up many times. There is no known antigen for this receptor. Base qualities are not provided; no much larger clone lies one nucleotide away.

The V gene is TRBV12-3 or TRBV12-4 and the J gene is TRBJ2-7; the D gene may be TRBD1 or TRBD2, since each aligns over 5 bases. The TCR sequence derives from a man between 50 and 69 years old who received an inactivated influenza vaccine. Donor details come from another sample of the same person, matched by shared clones. This material consisted of PBMCs from blood, taken roughly 24 months after vaccination. The CDR3 in this case is CASSPQPRDRKSYEQYF. The sequenced DNA: TGTGCCAGCAGTCCCCAACCCCGGGACCGAAAGTCCTACGAGCAGTACTTC.